What follows describes a single T cell receptor beta chain. Its antigen is still unknown. The method was immunoSEQ multiplex PCR; TCRdb's version includes in-frame clones alone and lacks a portion of them. The data show some 150,000 clones, about 87% seen once. V dropped 9 bases and J dropped 3 bases, with 42 bases sitting between them. This CDR3 is built from 22 residues. Germline V gives CDR1 WNHNN, CDR2 SYGVQD (reference sequence). The data were obtained in a study of T cell responses to AZD1222 COVID-19 vaccine. Study outcomes and limitations: Only 5 or 6 individuals given AZD1222 were seropositive at baseline. Among spike-specific TCRs, nearly half reportedly target unmutated variant regions. Clonal diversity was possibly underestimated, and white British individuals and females predominated among donors.

Here the sequenced sample was peripheral blood, taken on day 0 of AZD1222 vaccination. The source is an adult in good health. This rearrangement joins TRBV10-1 to TRBJ2-7; D assignment may be TRBD1 or TRBD2 (7 bases each). CDR3 region: CARGFRRGAKTSEGAKDYEQYF. CDR3 bases: TGCGCCAGGGGCTTTCGACGGGGGGCGAAGACCTCGGAGGGGGCCAAAGACTACGAGCAGTACTTC.